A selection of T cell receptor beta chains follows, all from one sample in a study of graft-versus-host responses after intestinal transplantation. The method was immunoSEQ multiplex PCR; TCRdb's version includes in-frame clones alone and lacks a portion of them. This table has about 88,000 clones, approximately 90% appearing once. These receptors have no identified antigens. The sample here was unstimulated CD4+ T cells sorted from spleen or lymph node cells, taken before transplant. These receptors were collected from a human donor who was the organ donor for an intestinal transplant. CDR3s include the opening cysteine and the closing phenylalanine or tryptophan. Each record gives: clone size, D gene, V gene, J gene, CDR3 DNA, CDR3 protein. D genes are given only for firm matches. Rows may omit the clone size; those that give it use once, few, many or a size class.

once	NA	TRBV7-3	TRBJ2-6	TGTGCCAGCAGCTTACACTCTGGGGCCAACGTCCTGACTTTC	CASSLHSGANVLTF
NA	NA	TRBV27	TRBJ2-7	TGTGCCAGCAGTTCACGCACCGTTTACAGGGAGCGCGAGCAGTACTTC	CASSSRTVYREREQYF
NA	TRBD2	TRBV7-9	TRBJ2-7	TGTGCCAGCAGCCGTAGCGGGACCCTCTCCTACGAGCAGTACTTC	CASSRSGTLSYEQYF
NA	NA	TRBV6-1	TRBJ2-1	TGTGCCAGCAGTGTCTCGTTCAATGAGCAGTTCTTC	CASSVSFNEQFF
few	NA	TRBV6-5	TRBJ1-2	TGTGCCAGCGGGTTCCCGGGTGCCGGCTACACCTTC	CASGFPGAGYTF
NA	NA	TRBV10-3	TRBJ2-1	TGTGCCATCAGGATACAGGGATCTTCCTACAATGAGCAGTTCTTC	CAIRIQGSSYNEQFF
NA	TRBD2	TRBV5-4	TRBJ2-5	TGTGCCAGCTCTAGAGCGGGGGGTGCAGAGACCCAGTACTTC	CASSRAGGAETQYF
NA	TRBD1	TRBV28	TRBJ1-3	TGTGCCAGCAGTCCCCGGGACAGGGTTTCCGGGTCTGGAAACACCATATATTTT	CASSPRDRVSGSGNTIYF
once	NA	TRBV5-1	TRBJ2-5	TGCGCCAGCAGCTTCGGGGGGCTAAGGGAGACCCAGTACTTC	CASSFGGLRETQYF
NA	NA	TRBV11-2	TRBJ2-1	TGTGCCAGCAGCTACCTGGTGGGAGAATACAATGAGCAGTTCTTC	CASSYLVGEYNEQFF
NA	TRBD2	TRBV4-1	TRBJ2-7	TGCGCCAGCAGCCAAAACCACCTAGCGGGCGGGGACTACGAGCAGTACTTC	CASSQNHLAGGDYEQYF
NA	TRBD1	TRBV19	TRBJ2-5	TGTGCCAGTAGTTCCCCGGGACAGGGTCAAGAGACCCAGTACTTC	CASSSPGQGQETQYF
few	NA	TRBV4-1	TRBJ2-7	TGCGCCAGCAGCCAAGAGTCGGCGGGCTCCAACGAGCAGTACTTC	CASSQESAGSNEQYF
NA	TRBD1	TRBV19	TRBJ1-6	TGTGCCAGTAGTATTATTGCGGGGACAGTTAATTCACCCCTCCACTTT	CASSIIAGTVNSPLHF
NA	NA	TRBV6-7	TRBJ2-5	TGTGCCAGCCCATTAGAAGAAGAGACCCAGTACTTC	CASPLEEETQYF
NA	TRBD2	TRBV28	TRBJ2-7	TGTGCCAGCAGTATTAGCGGGAGCCCGAGGGAGGAGCAGTACTTC	CASSISGSPREEQYF
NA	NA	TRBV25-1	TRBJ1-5	TGTGCCAGCAGCCGGGGGGGGTTTAGCAATCAGCCCCAGCATTTT	CASSRGGFSNQPQHF
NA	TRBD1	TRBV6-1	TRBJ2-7	TGTGCCAGCAGGGGGACAGGAGGCTCCTACGAGCAGTACTTC	CASRGTGGSYEQYF
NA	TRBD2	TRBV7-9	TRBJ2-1	TGTGCCAGCAGCTTAGCGTATCGGACTAGCGGGATTAATGAGCAGTTCTTC	CASSLAYRTSGINEQFF
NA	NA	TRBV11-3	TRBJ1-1	TGTGCCAGCAGCTTACAGGGTTCGCGGAACACTGAAGCTTTCTTT	CASSLQGSRNTEAFF
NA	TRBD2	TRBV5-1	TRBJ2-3	TGCGCCAGCAGGAGCCCACTAGCGGGACAAGATACGCAGTATTTT	CASRSPLAGQDTQYF
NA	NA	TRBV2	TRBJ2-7	TGTGCCAGCAGTGGGGCTATAGGATCCTACGAGCAGTACTTC	CASSGAIGSYEQYF
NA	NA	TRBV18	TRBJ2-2	TGTGCCAGCTCACCTGACAGAAACACCGGGGAGCTGTTTTTT	CASSPDRNTGELFF
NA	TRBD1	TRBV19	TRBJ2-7	TGTGCCAGTACCCGAGGGACAGGAGCCTACGAGCAGTACTTC	CASTRGTGAYEQYF
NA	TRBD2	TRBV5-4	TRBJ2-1	TGTGCCAGCAGCTTGGAGGCGGGGGGATACAATGAGCAGTTCTTC	CASSLEAGGYNEQFF
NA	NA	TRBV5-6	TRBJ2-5	TGTGCCAGCAGCTTACTGGACAGACTATTTTTTCAAGAGACCCAGTACTTC	CASSLLDRLFFQETQYF
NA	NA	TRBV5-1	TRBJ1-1	TGCGCCAGCAGCTCGGGACTTTACAGCACTGAAGCTTTCTTT	CASSSGLYSTEAFF
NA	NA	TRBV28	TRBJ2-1	TGTGCCAGCAAACACCAGCGGATCTCCTACAATGAGCAGTTCTTC	CASKHQRISYNEQFF
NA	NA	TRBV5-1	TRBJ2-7	TGCGCCAGCAGCTTGGCGAGGAATTGGGGGAGGACTTACGAGCAGTACTTC	CASSLARNWGRTYEQYF
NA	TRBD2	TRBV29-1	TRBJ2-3	TGCAGCGTTGAAGGACTAGCGGGGGTTTTTGGGTCAGGTACGCAGTATTTT	CSVEGLAGVFGSGTQYF
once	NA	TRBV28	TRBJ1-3	TGTGCCAGCAGTTTTTTCCTCTCTGGAAACACCATATATTTT	CASSFFLSGNTIYF
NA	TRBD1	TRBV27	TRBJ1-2	TGTGCCAGCAGACGGACAGGAAGTAATGGCTACACCTTC	CASRRTGSNGYTF
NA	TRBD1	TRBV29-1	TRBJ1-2	TGCAGCGTTGAAGATCGGGGGGCGGGACAGGGGATTTTTGTCTATGGCTACACCTTC	CSVEDRGAGQGIFVYGYTF
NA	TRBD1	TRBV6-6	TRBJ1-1	TGTGCCAGCATGGGACAGGGGGCCCGGGGGAGGACTGAAGCTTTCTTT	CASMGQGARGRTEAFF
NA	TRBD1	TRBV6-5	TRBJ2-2	TGTGCCAGCAGTTACCGAGGCAGGGGGCTAGTGGGGGAGCTGTTTTTT	CASSYRGRGLVGELFF
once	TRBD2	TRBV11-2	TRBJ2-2	TGTGCCAGCAGCCCCCAGGGGACTAGCGGGAGCCCCAACACCGGGGAGCTGTTTTTT	CASSPQGTSGSPNTGELFF
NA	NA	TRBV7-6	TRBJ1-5	TGTGCCAGCAGCTTGGACAGTGTCGGCAATCAGCCCCAGCATTTT	CASSLDSVGNQPQHF
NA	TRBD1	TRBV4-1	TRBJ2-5	TGCGCCAGCAGCCACCGACAGGGGTGGGAGACCCAGTACTTC	CASSHRQGWETQYF
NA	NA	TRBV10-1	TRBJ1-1	TGCGCCAGCAGTGAGGGGAGTAAGAACACTGAAGCTTTCTTT	CASSEGSKNTEAFF
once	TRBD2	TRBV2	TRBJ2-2	TGTGCCAGGCGGGGGACTTTGACGGATAAGGGAACCGGGGAGCTGTTTTTT	CARRGTLTDKGTGELFF
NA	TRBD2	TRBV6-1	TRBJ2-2	TGTGCCAGCAGTGCGGGGACTACCGGGGAAGTCGGGGAGCTGTTTTTT	CASSAGTTGEVGELFF
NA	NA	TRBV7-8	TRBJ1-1	TGTGCCAGCAGCTCCCCCCCCCGGTCTGTAGCTTTCTTT	CASSSPPRSVAFF
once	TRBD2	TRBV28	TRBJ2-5	TGTGCCAGCAGTTCGACTAGCGGGGAGAAAAGGGAGACCCAGTACTTC	CASSSTSGEKRETQYF
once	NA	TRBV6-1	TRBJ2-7	TGTGCCGTCATCAGGTCCTCACCTTACGAGCAGTACTTC	CAVIRSSPYEQYF
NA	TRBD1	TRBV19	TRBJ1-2	TGTGCCAGTAGTCTTCAGGGGGCGCGGGGCTACACCTTC	CASSLQGARGYTF
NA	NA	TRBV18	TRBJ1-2	TGTGCCAGCTCACCGTTCTCCGGTGGCTACACCTTC	CASSPFSGGYTF
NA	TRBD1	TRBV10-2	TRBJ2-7	TGCGCCAGCAGTGTGGGACAGCTCTCCTACGAGCAGTACTTC	CASSVGQLSYEQYF
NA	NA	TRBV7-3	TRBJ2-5	TGTGCCAGCAGTAGGGGCCGGGAAGAGACCCAGTACTTC	CASSRGREETQYF
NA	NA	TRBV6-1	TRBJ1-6	TGTGCCAGCAGTGAAGAGGGCTCCGGGACACTTCGTGAGCCCCTCCACTTT	CASSEEGSGTLREPLHF
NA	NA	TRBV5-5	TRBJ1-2	TGTGCCAGCAGCTTGGGGCCTCGGGATGGCTACACCTTC	CASSLGPRDGYTF
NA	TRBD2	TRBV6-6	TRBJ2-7	TGTGCCAGCATTACTCCGGGACTAGCGGGGTCCTACGAGCAGTACTTC	CASITPGLAGSYEQYF
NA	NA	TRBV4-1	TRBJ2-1	TGCGCCAGCAGGGTAGCGGACTCCTACAATGAGCAGTTCTTC	CASRVADSYNEQFF
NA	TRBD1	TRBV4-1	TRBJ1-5	TGCGCCAGCAGCCAAGAGGTAGGACAGGACAATAGCAATCAGCCCCAGCATTTT	CASSQEVGQDNSNQPQHF
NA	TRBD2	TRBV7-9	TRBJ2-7	TGTGCCAGCAGGAATAGCGGGCCAGGCGAGCAGTACTTC	CASRNSGPGEQYF
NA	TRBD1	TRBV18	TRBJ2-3	TGTGCCAGCTCACCGGGGACAGGGATGTCCAGCACAGATACGCAGTATTTT	CASSPGTGMSSTDTQYF
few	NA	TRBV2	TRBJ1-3	TGTGCCAGCAGTGAAACGGGAGACACCATATATTTT	CASSETGDTIYF